Below, 9 T cell receptor beta chains from the same sample are listed, as sequenced in a study of shared clonotypes between healthy human individuals. TCRdb keeps only in-frame clones here, not all; method: immunoSEQ multiplex PCR. The data contain 2 million to 2.5 million clones, more than 90% of them seen just once; the ten biggest clones take up over 0.1%. Sequences were obtained from naive CD4+ T cells sorted from blood. Subset given: CD45RA+ positively selected. These receptors all stem from a man between 18 and 29 years old in good health.

The chain carries TRBV6-4 and TRBJ2-1; 8 bases agree with TRBD2. Germline trimming cut 5 bases from V and 6 bases from J; bases unmatched to any gene: 15. The length of the CDR3 is 17 residues. Germline lookup yields CDR1 MRHNA and CDR2 SNTAGT. DNA for the CDR3: TGTGCCAGCAGTCCTGGAAAAACTAGCGGCAGTCCCAATGAGCAGTTCTTC. Amino acids: CASSPGKTSGSPNEQFF.

The chain recombines TRBV19 with TRBJ1-2; D is unresolved. CDR1 is LNHDA and CDR2 is SQIVND in the germline V gene (reference sequence). Trimming shortened V by 6 bases and J by 7 bases, and 21 bases separated the two germline ends. The CDR3 sequence is 15 residues long. This chain's CDR3 is CASSLPTSQRSGYTF. The CDR3 DNA follows: TGTGCCAGTAGCCTCCCTACTTCCCAGCGAAGTGGCTACACCTTC.

V gene TRBV7-9 combines with J gene TRBJ1-1; perhaps TRBD1 as D (5 bases). The CDR3 runs 13 residues. The V end was cut by 7 bases, the J end by 1 base, with 10 bases between. Germline CDR1 reads SEHNR; CDR2 reads FQNEAQ (reference sequence). The CDR3 sequence: CASIKQENTEAFF. CDR3 coding DNA: TGTGCCAGCATTAAACAGGAGAACACTGAAGCTTTCTTT.

This rearrangement joins TRBV2 to TRBJ2-7; TRBD2 might be the D (5 bases). CDR3 size: 12 residues. Trimming took off 9 bases at V and 3 bases at J, with 12 bases between the two ends. CDR1 and CDR2 (germline): SNHLY, FYNNEI. DNA of the CDR3: TGTGCCAGTGAGGACTCCGGCTACGAGCAGTACTTC. This gives the protein CASEDSGYEQYF.

The chain joins TRBV5-5 to TRBJ2-7; no clear D gene. Looked up from germline, CDR1 is SGHKS and CDR2 is YYEKEE (reference sequence). The CDR3 is 16 amino acids. With 0 bases removed from V and 2 bases from J, the gap between germline ends came to 15 bases. In DNA, the CDR3 is TGTGCCAGCAGCTTGGATTACCTCTCAGCCCCCTACGAGCAGTACTTC. It codes for CASSLDYLSAPYEQYF.

CDR3 protein: CASSPGSGDSPLHF. CDR3 nucleotide sequence: TGTGCCAGCTCTCCAGGGTCTGGGGATTCACCCCTCCACTTT. The chain combines TRBV18 with TRBJ1-6, with D possibly TRBD1 on 5 matching bases. Per the germline V gene, CDR1 is KGHSH and CDR2 is LQKENI. The CDR3 extends over 14 amino acids. V was cut by 6 bases and J by 8 bases, with 14 bases left in between.

The chain couples TRBV6-1 to TRBJ2-7, with D uncertain. Germline V gives CDR1 MNHNS, CDR2 SASEGT. V was trimmed by 1 base and J by 2 bases, leaving 12 bases between them. CDR3 length equals 15 residues. The CDR3 coding sequence is TGTGCCAGCAGTGAAGGAATTACAGTTGCCTACGAGCAGTACTTC. Translation gives CASSEGITVAYEQYF.

The chain links TRBV14 to TRBJ1-1; D uncertain. Trimming left V 6 bases short and J 0 bases short, with 8 bases between. The CDR3 length is 13 residues. Germline V CDR1 and CDR2: SGHDN, FVKESK. CDR3 sequence reads: CASRYGMNTEAFF. The CDR3 DNA sequence: TGTGCCAGCAGATACGGAATGAACACTGAAGCTTTCTTT.

The rearrangement links TRBV28 to TRBJ1-5; weak D call: TRBD1 (6 bases). Trimming removed 8 bases at V and 6 bases at J, with 14 bases between. Germline V gene data show CDR1 as MDHEN and CDR2 as SYDVKM. The CDR3 spans 13 residues. CDR3 nucleotides: TGTGCCAGCGCCGGAGGGGGGAGTCAGCCCCAGCATTTT. It specifies CASAGGGSQPQHF.